This is a list of T cell receptor beta chains from one sample in a study of T cell changes during pregnancy in multiple sclerosis. Clones were sequenced by immunoSEQ multiplex PCR, and TCRdb holds only the in-frame ones, with some missing. The sample comprises some 28,000 clones, approximately 88% of which are singletons, and roughly 7.4% rests with the top ten. The specimen comprised CD8+ T cells from peripheral blood mononuclear cells, sampled before pregnancy. The receptors were sampled from a female donor with multiple sclerosis, enrolled in a pregnancy study. The CDR3 runs from the conserved cysteine through the conserved F or W. Fields, in order: V gene, clone size, D gene, J gene, CDR3 protein, CDR3 DNA. The D gene is left open where the match is weak. Clone size is stated in some rows and not others, as once, few, many or a class when expanded.

>TRBV7-6|NA|NA|TRBJ2-2
CASSLGAGLTGELFF
TGTGCCAGCAGCTTAGGGGCGGGGCTCACCGGGGAGCTGTTTTTT
>TRBV5-1|NA|NA|TRBJ2-4
CASSLDQGAKNIQYF
TGCGCCAGCAGCTTGGATCAGGGGGCCAAAAACATTCAGTACTTC
>TRBV6-5|NA|NA|TRBJ2-2
CASTDGRGRDGELFF
TGTGCCAGCACCGACGGGCGGGGGCGGGACGGGGAGCTGTTTTTT
>TRBV7-9|NA|TRBD1|TRBJ2-7
CASSRTGYEQYF
TGTGCCAGCAGCAGGACAGGGTACGAGCAGTACTTC
>TRBV11-2|NA|NA|TRBJ2-7
CASSFGEGGSSYEQYF
TGTGCCAGCAGCTTCGGGGAGGGGGGAAGCTCCTACGAGCAGTACTTC
>TRBV5-6|NA|NA|TRBJ2-7
CASSWGTHSYEQYF
TGTGCCAGCAGCTGGGGGACACACTCCTACGAGCAGTACTTC
>TRBV6-5|NA|NA|TRBJ2-1
CASSWRGLYNEQFF
TGTGCCAGCAGTTGGCGGGGCCTCTACAATGAGCAGTTCTTC
>TRBV4-3|NA|NA|TRBJ1-1
CASSQEPGNTEAFF
TGCGCCAGCAGCCAAGAGCCAGGGAACACTGAAGCTTTCTTT
>TRBV7-9|NA|TRBD2|TRBJ2-3
CASSALTGGVTDTQYF
TGTGCCAGCAGCGCATTAACCGGGGGGGTTACAGATACGCAGTATTTT
>TRBV19|NA|TRBD1|TRBJ1-1
CASSIGGGQFRFTEAFF
TGTGCCAGTAGTATCGGAGGGGGCCAGTTCCGCTTCACTGAAGCTTTCTTT
>TRBV14|once|NA|TRBJ1-2
CASSLGGAGVRFGYTF
TGTGCCAGCAGCCTTGGCGGGGCGGGGGTGAGATTTGGCTACACCTTC
>TRBV19|NA|NA|TRBJ2-7
CASSDSSQQYF
TGTGCCAGTTCGGACAGCTCACAGCAGTACTTC
>TRBV9|NA|NA|TRBJ2-2
CASSNHPGLGPLRTGELFF
TGTGCCAGCAGCAATCACCCGGGACTGGGACCGTTGCGCACCGGGGAGCTGTTTTTT
>TRBV6-5|NA|TRBD1|TRBJ1-2
CASSYSRTGSGYTF
TGTGCCAGCAGTTACTCGAGGACAGGGTCTGGCTACACCTTC
>TRBV30|once|NA|TRBJ2-1
CAWGAGTSEQFF
TGTGCCTGGGGGGCAGGGACAAGCGAGCAGTTCTTC
>TRBV27|NA|TRBD2|TRBJ2-7
CASSSVWGGAYEQYF
TGTGCCAGCAGTTCCGTCTGGGGGGGGGCCTACGAGCAGTACTTC
>TRBV30|NA|NA|TRBJ1-1
CAWSVGGDTEAFF
TGTGCCTGGAGTGTAGGGGGGGACACTGAAGCTTTCTTT
>TRBV2|NA|TRBD1|TRBJ2-7
CASSDLTGVHLTAYEQYF
TGTGCCAGCAGTGACCTGACAGGGGTTCACCTTACAGCCTACGAGCAGTACTTC
>TRBV5-6|NA|NA|TRBJ2-5
CASSTSGEQETQYF
TGTGCCAGCAGCACCTCGGGGGAGCAAGAGACCCAGTACTTC
>TRBV19|few|NA|TRBJ2-7
CASSPQGYEQYF
TGTGCCAGTAGCCCCCAGGGGTACGAGCAGTACTTC
>TRBV15|NA|TRBD1|TRBJ2-7
CATKRTGAYEQYF
TGTGCCACCAAGCGCACAGGGGCTTACGAGCAGTACTTC
>TRBV29-1|few|NA|TRBJ2-3
CSVEIGGPDTQYF
TGCAGCGTTGAAATCGGTGGGCCAGATACGCAGTATTTT
>TRBV27|NA|TRBD1|TRBJ2-1
CASSTGQGYDEQFF
TGTGCCAGCAGTACGGGACAGGGTTACGATGAGCAGTTCTTC
>TRBV30|once|NA|TRBJ2-7
CAWSWRGEQYF
TGTGCCTGGAGTTGGAGGGGCGAGCAGTACTTC
>TRBV19|NA|NA|TRBJ1-1
CASSTRDWNTEAFF
TGTGCCAGTAGTACTCGGGACTGGAACACTGAAGCTTTCTTT
>TRBV28|NA|NA|TRBJ1-3
CASSSLGHSNSGNTIYF
TGTGCCAGCAGTTCCCTGGGACACTCGAACTCTGGAAACACCATATATTTT
>TRBV6-1|NA|TRBD1|TRBJ2-7
CASSEMYGDRSYEQYF
TGTGCCAGCAGTGAAATGTACGGGGACAGGTCCTACGAGCAGTACTTC
>TRBV28|NA|NA|TRBJ2-3
CASSQNRDSLWGIDTQYF
TGTGCCAGCAGCCAGAACCGGGACTCCCTCTGGGGGATTGATACGCAGTATTTT
>TRBV11-3|once|TRBD2|TRBJ2-1
CASSPGLAGGHEQFF
TGTGCCAGCAGCCCCGGACTAGCGGGGGGACATGAGCAGTTCTTC
>TRBV18|NA|TRBD1|TRBJ1-1
CASSPDRVNTEAFF
TGTGCCAGCTCACCGGACAGGGTTAACACTGAAGCTTTCTTT
>TRBV6-6|NA|NA|TRBJ2-7
CASSEEDSLPYEQYF
TGTGCCAGCAGTGAGGAGGACAGCCTTCCTTACGAGCAGTACTTC
>TRBV13|NA|TRBD1|TRBJ1-2
CASASGTGNYGYTF
TGTGCCAGCGCCTCCGGGACAGGGAACTATGGCTACACCTTC
>TRBV28|NA|NA|TRBJ2-1
CASSLETALRDEQFF
TGTGCCAGCAGTTTAGAGACCGCCCTCCGGGATGAGCAGTTCTTC
>TRBV5-1|NA|NA|TRBJ1-2
CASSPGDNDFAMGYTF
TGCGCCAGCAGCCCGGGGGATAACGATTTCGCTATGGGCTACACCTTC
>TRBV19|NA|NA|TRBJ1-5
CASSILGAYQPQHF
TGTGCCAGTAGTATCCTTGGGGCGTATCAGCCCCAGCATTTT